This note documents a single TCR beta chain sequence. These data are taken from a study of blood T cell repertoires in COVID-19. Across the whole study: Samples came from the United States, Italy and Spain, spanning acute and convalescent COVID-19. T cells, B-cell-depleted T cells, or PBMCs provided the cDNA or gDNA that served as material.

In the original analysis: Reference gene primer amplification in the assay estimated nucleated cell counts. Measured with immunoSEQ multiplex PCR; TCRdb has only the in-frame clones, and not every one. V and J calls and clone size are given by that table; D and trimming were obtained from the DNA. The sample consists of roughly 72,000 clones, 80% of them appearing once. Germline CDR1 reads WNHNN; CDR2 reads SYGVQD (reference sequence). Losses at the gene ends were 2 bases for V and 4 bases for J; bases not matched to a gene: 6. The CDR3 length is 17 residues. Sequencing was performed on peripheral blood. The TCR comes from a man between 65 and 79 years old who had recovered from COVID-19. J is TRBJ2-1 and V is TRBV10-1; 12 bases agree with TRBD2. CDR3 DNA: TGCGCCAGCAGTGAGCGCGTCGGACTAGCGGGGTACAATGAGCAGTTCTTC. Protein: CASSERVGLAGYNEQFF.